The next 9 T cell receptor beta chains were all read from a single sample in a study of blood T cell repertoires in COVID-19. TCRdb's copy holds only in-frame clones and misses some; the assay was immunoSEQ multiplex PCR. The table has about 120,000 clones, around 79% seen once. The sample taken for sequencing was peripheral blood. These receptors all come from a man aged 65 to 85 with acute or convalescent COVID-19.

The DNA for the CDR3 is TGTGCCAGCAGTCAGCGGACTAGCGGGGGGGCCACAGATACGCAGTATTTT. Translation: CASSQRTSGGATDTQYF. The J gene is TRBJ2-3, the V gene TRBV6-6; 15 positions agree with TRBD2. V lost 5 bases to trimming and J lost 2 bases; unmatched junction nucleotides: 5. The CDR3 is made up of 17 amino acids. The germline gives CDR1 MNHNY, CDR2 SVGAGI (reference sequence).

Only a few counts were recorded for this clone. The chain couples TRBV30 to TRBJ1-1; D possibly corresponds to TRBD1 (5 bases). CDR1 and CDR2 (germline): GTSNPN, SVGIG (reference sequence). V was shortened by 4 bases and J by 3 bases, with 18 bases between the two germline ends. CDR3 length: 15 residues. The CDR3 DNA sequence: TGTGCCTGGACGGGCGGGGACTCCGAGTACACTGAAGCTTTCTTT. As protein: CAWTGGDSEYTEAFF.

The rearrangement uses TRBV19 and TRBJ1-6; TRBD1 aligns across 7 bases. With V trimmed by 6 bases and J by 5 bases, 4 bases remained unmatched. This CDR3 contains 14 residues. Germline values: CDR1 LNHDA, CDR2 SQIVND (reference sequence). The CDR3 nucleotides read TGTGCCAGTAGCCCCGGGACAGATAATTCACCCCTCCACTTT. This encodes CASSPGTDNSPLHF.

This sequence joins TRBV6-6 and TRBJ2-3; D possibly corresponds to TRBD2 (6 bases). CDR1 and CDR2 (germline): MNHNY, SVGAGI (reference sequence). V lost 9 bases, J lost 0 bases, and 13 bases lay in between. The CDR3 is 14 amino acids. The CDR3 protein is CASESGGSTDTQYF. As DNA, the CDR3 is TGTGCCAGTGAGTCTGGGGGGAGCACAGATACGCAGTATTTT.

The chain joins TRBV2 to TRBJ1-2; 10 bases agree with TRBD1. This CDR3 region has 13 residues. From germline, CDR1 is SNHLY and CDR2 FYNNEI. V lost 6 bases and J lost 3; bases outside the gene matches: 1. The CDR3 DNA is TGTGCCAGCAGGGGGACAGGGGACTATGGCTACACCTTC. It is translated as CASRGTGDYGYTF.

The V gene is TRBV11-2, the J gene TRBJ1-3; no definite D call. The length of the CDR3 is 15 residues. Germline V gives CDR1 SGHAT, CDR2 FQNNGV. V lost 3 bases, J lost 8 bases, and 17 bases lay in between. The CDR3 protein is CASSFSGRREDTIYF. Here the CDR3 DNA reads TGTGCCAGCAGCTTTTCCGGAAGGAGGGAAGACACCATATATTTT.

This clone was recorded once. The chain joins TRBV5-1 to TRBJ1-4; the D gene is possibly TRBD1 (6 bases). This CDR3 has 13 residues. Germline loops: CDR1 SGHRS, CDR2 YFSETQ. With 4 bases removed from V and 7 bases from J, the gap between germline ends came to 11 bases. The CDR3 is CASSNTGPEKLFF. CDR3 nucleotides: TGCGCCAGCAGCAATACAGGGCCTGAAAAACTGTTTTTT.

Only one count was recorded for this clone. The chain uses TRBV6-1 and TRBJ2-3, with 9 positions matching TRBD1. CDR3 size: 16 residues. Germline V lookup: CDR1 MNHNS, CDR2 SASEGT. Trimming removed 3 bases from V and 3 bases from J; junction bases left unmatched: 7. The CDR3 nucleotides are TGTGCCAGCAGTGACTACAGGGGGCGCGGGACAGATACGCAGTATTTT. This encodes CASSDYRGRGTDTQYF.

The V gene is TRBV5-1, the J gene TRBJ1-6, with 8 bases matching TRBD1. There are 15 residues in the CDR3. V trimming: 4 bases; J trimming: 9 bases; junction bases outside the gene matches: 9. CDR1 and CDR2 (germline): SGHRS, YFSETQ. CDR3 region: CASSPPDRDGSPLHF. The CDR3 DNA follows: TGCGCCAGCAGCCCCCCGGACAGGGATGGTTCACCCCTCCACTTT.